These T cell receptor beta chains were read from a single sample in a study of T cell clones after liver transplantation. Sequencing was performed with immunoSEQ multiplex PCR; in TCRdb, only in-frame clones are kept and a portion is missing. The table shows tens of thousands of clones, with 70% to 75% occurring only once. The specimen was CD4+ T cells from blood, collected at the 22-month timepoint. These receptor sequences come from a human patient who received a liver transplant. The graft donor may have contributed some T cells. Both conserved end residues are part of each CDR3. D genes are given only for firm matches. Size is omitted from some rows. Given values are once, few, many or a class for expanded clones.

abundance: -; v_gene: TRBV28; j_gene: TRBJ2-7; d_gene: TRBD2; CDR3aa: CASSRTSGEQYF; CDR3nt: TGTGCCAGCAGTCGGACTAGCGGGGAGCAGTACTTC
abundance: -; v_gene: TRBV27; j_gene: TRBJ2-7; d_gene: TRBD2; CDR3aa: CASSITGTSSYEQYF; CDR3nt: TGTGCCAGCAGTATCACCGGGACTAGCTCCTACGAGCAGTACTTC
abundance: -; v_gene: TRBV9; j_gene: TRBJ1-3; d_gene: -; CDR3aa: CASSVSPSSGNTIYF; CDR3nt: TGTGCCAGCAGCGTATCCCCGAGCTCTGGAAACACCATATATTTT
abundance: -; v_gene: TRBV11-2; j_gene: TRBJ2-2; d_gene: -; CDR3aa: CASSPPQRASSRGGELFF; CDR3nt: TGTGCCAGCAGCCCCCCCCAGCGGGCATCGTCCCGGGGAGGGGAGCTGTTTTTT
abundance: few; v_gene: TRBV5-4; j_gene: TRBJ2-3; d_gene: TRBD2; CDR3aa: CASSLVSGASTDTQYF; CDR3nt: TGTGCCAGCAGCTTGGTTAGCGGGGCCAGCACAGATACGCAGTATTTT
abundance: few; v_gene: TRBV10-2; j_gene: TRBJ2-3; d_gene: -; CDR3aa: CASTSAGGHRDTQYF; CDR3nt: TGCGCCAGCACCTCGGCAGGGGGGCACAGAGATACGCAGTATTTT
abundance: -; v_gene: TRBV27; j_gene: TRBJ2-7; d_gene: -; CDR3aa: CASSFLLEGEQYF; CDR3nt: TGTGCCAGCAGTTTTCTCCTTGAAGGGGAGCAGTACTTC
abundance: -; v_gene: TRBV19; j_gene: TRBJ1-5; d_gene: -; CDR3aa: CASSKNREAGWQPQHF; CDR3nt: TGTGCCAGTAGTAAAAACAGGGAGGCGGGGTGGCAGCCCCAGCATTTT
abundance: many; v_gene: TRBV9; j_gene: TRBJ1-3; d_gene: -; CDR3aa: CASSPRVGTGNTIYF; CDR3nt: TGTGCCAGCAGCCCGCGGGTGGGAACTGGAAACACCATATATTTT
abundance: -; v_gene: TRBV28; j_gene: TRBJ1-2; d_gene: TRBD1; CDR3aa: CASRSGQPGNYGYTF; CDR3nt: TGTGCCAGCAGATCGGGACAGCCTGGGAACTATGGCTACACCTTC
abundance: -; v_gene: TRBV7-9; j_gene: TRBJ2-7; d_gene: -; CDR3aa: CASSSQGFGIEQYF; CDR3nt: TGTGCCAGCAGCTCACAGGGCTTCGGGATCGAGCAGTACTTC